This T cell receptor (beta chain) was sequenced for a study of T cell responses to AZD1222 COVID-19 vaccine. J gave up 10 bases and V 5 bases, and 8 bases lay outside the gene matches. Germline CDR1 LNHDA, CDR2 SQIVND (reference sequence). The CDR3 extends over 14 amino acids. Points on this clone: Its antigen is unknown.

Generated by immunoSEQ multiplex PCR, the TCRdb table keeps only in-frame clones and is missing some. The sample contains approximately 110,000 clones, over 75% of which appear only once. Points from the study as a whole: At study baseline, merely about 6 AZD1222 recipients were seropositive. Only after the peak T cell response were repertoires sampled. Reportedly, nearly half of unique spike TCRs recognized epitopes outside B.1.351/B.1.1.7 mutations.

The sample was peripheral blood, taken on day 0 of AZD1222 vaccination. This TCR was sampled from an adult in good health. V usage is TRBV19 and J usage is TRBJ2-1; TRBD1 matches 10 bases. CDR3 sequence (DNA): TGTGCCAGTAGTCTCGGGACAGGGGAGGTCGAGCAGTTCTTC. Translating gives CASSLGTGEVEQFF.